This T cell receptor (beta chain) is drawn from a study of PD-1 blockade in classical Hodgkin lymphoma. Study findings and constraints: Reported findings placed baseline TCR diversity lower in newly diagnosed patients (compared with healthy donors).

Assay: immunoSEQ multiplex PCR; the TCRdb copy retains only in-frame clones and omits some. Of 13,000 to 15,000 clones detected, around 90% appear once; the ten largest clones hold 5% to 6.5%. The time point denotes: newly diagnosed, previously untreated cHL patient sample. It was by magnetic negative selection that CD8+ T cells were isolated from thawed PBMCs. The study compared against PBMCs from newly diagnosed, untreated classical Hodgkin lymphoma. In germline, CDR1 is SQVTM, CDR2 ANQGSEA. The length of the CDR3 is 15 residues. V was pared by 4 bases and J by 7 bases, with 11 bases of the junction left unmatched. For this clone: The antigen is undetermined.

V gene TRBV29-1 combines with J gene TRBJ1-1; 11 nucleotides agree with TRBD1. The specimen sequenced was CD8+ T cells from blood. This TCR came from a human donor with classical Hodgkin lymphoma. This CDR3 is CSVGTGGFPRFEAFF. The CDR3 nucleotides read TGCAGCGTTGGGACAGGGGGCTTTCCGAGGTTTGAAGCTTTCTTT. The full variable domain, rest sourced from reference TRBV29-1 and TRBJ1-1, is SAVISQKPSRDICQRGTSLTIQCQVDSQVTMMFWYRQQPGQSLTLIATANQGSEATYESGFVIDKFPISRPNLTFSTLTVSNMSPEDSSIYLCSVGTGGFPRFEAFFGQGTRLTVV.